The 30 T cell receptor beta chains below come from one sample, sequenced in a study of cytomegalovirus exposure and HLA in healthy donors. The PCR made use of 60 Vbeta and 13 Jbeta primers. Only in-frame clones appear in the TCRdb table, and some are missing; sequencing was by immunoSEQ multiplex PCR. The table records around 170,000 clones, 80% of them present only once. Material for sequencing was PBMCs. The origin of the receptors is a girl between 10 and 17 years old in good health and CMV-seropositive.

About this clone: The germline gene is not matched at one end of the junction; a read error may be the cause. The rearrangement links TRBV7-9 to TRBJ1-1; possibly TRBD1 for D (6 bases). From germline, CDR1 is SEHNR and CDR2 FQNEAQ (reference sequence). This CDR3 is built from 13 residues. The CDR3 nucleotides are TGTGCCAGCACCTTAGCGGGGGCGGCTGAAGCTTTCTTT. Translation gives CASTLAGAAEAFF.

The chain's CDR3 is CASRTLAKNIQYF. CDR3 coding DNA: TGTGCCAGCAGGACACTAGCCAAAAACATTCAGTACTTC. The chain combines TRBV27 with TRBJ2-4; D gene uncertain. The CDR3 extends over 13 amino acids. The V end was cut by 6 bases, the J end by 0 bases, with 6 bases between. Germline CDR1 reads MNHEY; CDR2 reads SMNVEV (reference sequence).

This sequence joins TRBV25-1 and TRBJ2-3, with D maybe TRBD2 (7 bases). The CDR3 runs to 16 residues. Trimming left V 2 bases short and J 6 bases short, with 18 bases between. CDR1 MGHDK and CDR2 SYGVNS come from the germline V gene. CDR3 coding DNA: TGTGCCAGCAGTGAAAAGGGGGGGGGTTTAGCGGATACGCAGTATTTT. Its translation: CASSEKGGGLADTQYF.

This clone showed up just a few times. The CDR3 nucleotides read TGTGCCAGCTCCCAAAGCGAGAACACTGAAGCTTTCTTT. Its protein is CASSQSENTEAFF. The V gene is TRBV18, the J gene TRBJ1-1; D gene ambiguous. V was shortened by 6 bases and J by 1 base, with 9 bases between the two germline ends. The CDR3 contains 13 residues. Germline V lookup: CDR1 KGHSH, CDR2 LQKENI.

This chain joins TRBV6-6 and TRBJ2-7; TRBD2 aligns across 11 bases. Trimming cost V 4 bases and J 3 bases; bases outside gene matches: 2. There are 14 residues in the CDR3. Germline-derived CDR1 and CDR2 are MNHNY and SVGAGI (reference sequence). CDR3 sequence reads: CASSLTSGIYEQYF. CDR3 nucleotides: TGTGCCAGCAGTTTGACTAGCGGGATCTACGAGCAGTACTTC.

The chain has TRBV7-2 and TRBJ2-7; D remains ambiguous. The CDR3 consists of 14 residues. Trimming stripped 0 bases from V and 4 bases from J, with 10 bases between. The germline V gene has CDR1 SGHTA and CDR2 FQGNSA. The CDR3 loop is CASSLAPNPYEQYF. The CDR3 nucleotides are TGTGCCAGCAGCTTAGCACCTAACCCATACGAGCAGTACTTC.

The chain employs TRBV27 and TRBJ1-1, with D unresolved. The ends were cut back, 1 base at V and 3 bases at J, with 9 bases in the middle. The CDR3 contains 14 residues. Germline CDR1 and CDR2: MNHEY and SMNVEV (reference sequence). In DNA, the CDR3 is TGTGCCAGCAGTTTATACCCACGGGACACTGAAGCTTTCTTT. As protein: CASSLYPRDTEAFF.

The V call is TRBV7-2, the J call TRBJ2-7; 8 bases match TRBD2. The germline V gene has CDR1 SGHTA and CDR2 FQGNSA. CDR3 length equals 13 residues. Trimming cost V 1 base and J 6 bases; bases outside gene matches: 2. CDR3 loop: CASSLDAGGEQYF. CDR3 nucleotide sequence: TGTGCCAGCAGCTTAGACGCGGGAGGCGAGCAGTACTTC.

This clone has just one count. This sequence joins TRBV5-1 and TRBJ1-1; D is unclear. The V end was cut by 5 bases, the J end by 6 bases, with 8 bases between. In germline, CDR1 is SGHRS, CDR2 YFSETQ. The CDR3 has 11 residues. CDR3 in amino acids: CASSGRAEAFF. CDR3 coding DNA: TGCGCCAGCAGTGGGAGGGCTGAAGCTTTCTTT.

V gene TRBV29-1 combines with J gene TRBJ2-5, with 9 positions matching TRBD2. Germline V gene lookup returns CDR1 SQVTM and CDR2 ANQGSEA. The V gene end was trimmed by 4 bases and the J gene end by 5 bases; junction bases not matched to a gene: 11. The CDR3 has 15 amino acids. CDR3 sequence: CSVGRNSGSSETQYF. CDR3 bases: TGCAGCGTTGGCAGGAATAGCGGGAGTTCTGAGACCCAGTACTTC.

This chain uses TRBV6-6 with TRBJ2-2, with no clear D. Trimming removed 7 bases at V and 3 bases at J, with 6 bases between. Germline CDR1 reads MNHNY; CDR2 reads SVGAGI (reference sequence). This CDR3 spans 12 amino acids. The CDR3 protein is CASTRHTGELFF. The CDR3 DNA reads as TGTGCCAGCACGCGGCACACCGGGGAGCTGTTTTTT.

The chain carries TRBV25-1 and TRBJ1-2; perhaps TRBD1 as D (5 bases). Germline values: CDR1 MGHDK, CDR2 SYGVNS. V was trimmed by 4 bases and J by 0 bases, leaving 12 bases between them. This CDR3 comprises 15 residues. CDR3 loop: CASSGSRGANYGYTF. As DNA, the CDR3 is TGTGCCAGCAGTGGATCCCGGGGGGCTAACTATGGCTACACCTTC.

The chain joins TRBV4-1 to TRBJ2-1; TRBD2 agrees at 9 bases. The CDR3 runs 17 residues. Germline V gene sequence: CDR1 MGHRA, CDR2 YSYEKL. Trimming cost V 2 bases and J 4 bases; bases outside gene matches: 9. The CDR3 nucleotides are TGCGCCAGCAGCCAACATTTACTAGCGGGTGTTTACAATGAGCAGTTCTTC. It is translated as CASSQHLLAGVYNEQFF.

DNA of the CDR3: TGTGCCGGCCACGGGGATGACACCGGGGAGCTGTTTTTT. It codes for CAGHGDDTGELFF. V is TRBV6-1 and J is TRBJ2-2, with a tentative D call TRBD2 (5 bases). Germline CDR1 reads MNHNS; CDR2 reads SASEGT. The length of the CDR3 is 13 residues. V was cut by 11 bases and J by 3 bases, with 13 bases left in between.

The chain employs TRBV19 and TRBJ1-5, with a weak D call TRBD1 (5 bases). V shed 7 bases and J shed 6 bases, with 16 bases lying between them. The CDR3 is 14 amino acids. The germline V gene encodes CDR1 LNHDA and CDR2 SQIVND (reference sequence). The CDR3 loop is CASIAPGQGQPQHF. The CDR3 DNA reads TGTGCCAGTATTGCTCCGGGCCAGGGTCAGCCCCAGCATTTT.

On this clone itself: Its ends do not fully match the called genes, so a read error is possible. The chain uses TRBV29-1 and TRBJ1-2; 7 nucleotides agree with TRBD1. The V gene's germline CDR1 is SQVTM and CDR2 ANQGSEA. The CDR3 spans 13 residues. CDR3 loop: CSADRAGNFGYTF. The CDR3 DNA follows: TGCAGCGCCGACAGGGCAGGGAACTTTGGCTACACCTTC.

This clone has just a few counts. The chain is built from TRBV28 and TRBJ2-1, with 10 positions matching TRBD2. Germline V lookup: CDR1 MDHEN, CDR2 SYDVKM. V dropped 4 bases and J dropped 7; count of bases not matched to a gene: 7. The CDR3 totals 15 residues. Here the CDR3 reads CASSSPSGRSNEQFF. The CDR3 bases are TGTGCCAGCAGTTCACCTAGCGGGAGATCGAATGAGCAGTTCTTC.

The rearrangement joins TRBV11-2 to TRBJ2-3, with D maybe TRBD1 (6 bases). V was clipped by 5 bases and J by 5 bases, with 20 bases between them. This CDR3 region has 16 residues. Looked up from germline, CDR1 is SGHAT and CDR2 is FQNNGV. CDR3 residues: CASSQWVRGQRDTQYF. The DNA for the CDR3 is TGTGCCAGCAGCCAGTGGGTCAGGGGACAACGAGATACGCAGTATTTT.

This clone has a single count. This sequence joins TRBV30 and TRBJ1-4; possibly TRBD1 for D (5 bases). Trimming took off 2 bases at V and 3 bases at J, with 10 bases between the two ends. This CDR3 spans 14 amino acids. Germline loops: CDR1 GTSNPN, CDR2 SVGIG (reference sequence). The CDR3 reads CAWSKGVSNEKLFF. The CDR3 DNA reads TGTGCCTGGAGTAAAGGGGTGTCTAATGAAAAACTGTTTTTT.

This clone was found once. Germline is not matched at one junction end, which may reflect a read error. The rearrangement uses TRBV4-1 and TRBJ2-1; a weak D match, TRBD1 (5 bases). CDR3 length: 15 residues. Germline lookup yields CDR1 MGHRA and CDR2 YSYEKL. The CDR3 DNA reads TGCGCCAGCACCCAATCGACAGATTCCTACAATGAGCAGTTCTTC. Amino acid sequence: CASTQSTDSYNEQFF.

This chain connects TRBV5-6 to TRBJ2-1, with 8 bases aligning to TRBD2. Germline V gives CDR1 SGHDT, CDR2 YYEEEE. J was trimmed by 9 bases and V by 1 base; bases with no gene match: 3. The CDR3 runs to 13 residues. The CDR3 sequence: CASSLSGGSEQFF. CDR3 bases: TGTGCCAGCAGCTTGAGCGGGGGCTCTGAGCAGTTCTTC.

A single count supports this clone. The V gene is TRBV30, the J gene TRBJ2-2, with 11 positions matching TRBD2. Trimming at V came to 4 bases and at J to 4 bases, leaving 2 bases not matched to a gene. Germline CDR1 reads GTSNPN; CDR2 reads SVGIG (reference sequence). This CDR3 contains 14 residues. CDR3 protein: CAWTSGRSTGELFF. In nucleotides, the CDR3 is TGTGCCTGGACTAGCGGGAGGAGCACCGGGGAGCTGTTTTTT.

This chain connects TRBV5-6 to TRBJ1-6, with TRBD1 matching over 7 bases. Per the germline V gene, CDR1 is SGHDT and CDR2 is YYEEEE. V shed 4 bases and J 7 bases; nucleotides not matched to a gene: 11. This CDR3 spans 16 amino acids. The CDR3 DNA sequence: TGTGCCAGCAGCGGATACCTAGGGGGCAGGAATTCACCCCTCCACTTT. This gives the protein CASSGYLGGRNSPLHF.

The chain uses TRBV6-5 and TRBJ1-3; unclear D gene. Trimming left V 6 bases short and J 10 bases short, with 16 bases between. Germline assignment: CDR1 MNHEY and CDR2 SVGAGI. This CDR3 contains 13 residues. The CDR3 coding sequence is TGTGCCAGCAGCTACCGGCGAGGATGGACCATATATTTT. Protein product: CASSYRRGWTIYF.

This clone was counted once. The gene calls are TRBV9 and TRBJ1-2; maybe TRBD1 (6 bases). CDR3 length equals 15 residues. V dropped 4 bases and J dropped 3 bases, with 16 bases sitting between them. Germline V lookup: CDR1 SGDLS, CDR2 YYNGEE. CDR3 DNA sequence: TGTGCCAGCAGCCCGAATGAACAGGGTTACTATGGCTACACCTTC. Protein sequence: CASSPNEQGYYGYTF.

In DNA, the CDR3 is TGTGCCAGCAGTCTTCGGGGTAGCGGGAGGGCGCTGTCTAGCACAGATACGCAGTATTTT. Translating gives CASSLRGSGRALSSTDTQYF. The chain joins TRBV27 to TRBJ2-3, with 11 bases fitting TRBD2. The V gene end was trimmed by 5 bases and the J gene end by 0 bases; junction bases not matched to a gene: 16. Germline V gives CDR1 MNHEY, CDR2 SMNVEV (reference sequence). This CDR3 has 20 residues.

The J gene is TRBJ2-7, the V gene TRBV27; D is ambiguous. In germline, CDR1 is MNHEY, CDR2 SMNVEV (reference sequence). The CDR3 consists of 13 residues. Trimming took off 4 bases at V and 4 bases at J, with 11 bases between the two ends. CDR3 bases: TGTGCCAGCAGTTCAACCTACCGGTACGAGCAGTACTTC. It specifies CASSSTYRYEQYF.

The CDR3 bases are TGTGCCAGCAGCTTCGGACAGGCGAACACTGAAGCTTTCTTT. Translating it yields CASSFGQANTEAFF. This chain links TRBV5-4 with TRBJ1-1; the match to TRBD1 covers 7 bases. Per the germline V gene, CDR1 is SGHNT and CDR2 is YYREEE (reference sequence). The CDR3 contains 14 residues. The J segment lost 1 base and the V segment lost 2 bases, leaving 2 bases of the junction unmatched.

The CDR3 sequence: CASSSRQGYTEAFF. The CDR3 region has the DNA TGTGCCAGCAGCAGCCGACAGGGGTACACTGAAGCTTTCTTT. The chain carries TRBV5-5 and TRBJ1-1; 8 bases fit TRBD1. Germline V gene data show CDR1 as SGHKS and CDR2 as YYEKEE (reference sequence). The CDR3 is 14 residues long. The V segment lost 4 bases and the J segment 3 bases; nucleotides outside the gene matches: 5.

The V and J genes are TRBV5-1 and TRBJ2-7; tentatively, D is TRBD1 (5 bases). Per germline, CDR1 SGHRS and CDR2 YFSETQ. V was trimmed by 1 base and J by 3 bases, leaving 11 bases between them. This CDR3 comprises 14 residues. CDR3 sequence reads: CASSLNRLGYEQYF. The CDR3 DNA reads TGCGCCAGCAGCTTGAACAGGTTAGGCTACGAGCAGTACTTC.